The present entry profiles one T cell receptor beta chain with its context. The table came from immunoSEQ multiplex PCR; TCRdb's copy has only in-frame clones and leaves some out. The table lists 100,000 or so clones, approximately 90% of them singletons. The ends were cut back, 3 bases at V and 0 bases at J, with 16 bases in the middle. Germline V gene data show CDR1 as SGHKS and CDR2 as YYEKEE (reference sequence). This CDR3 is built from 17 residues. The data belong to a study of T cell changes during pregnancy in multiple sclerosis. This clonotype was obtained from a female donor in good health, enrolled as a control in a pregnancy study. This rearrangement joins TRBV5-5 to TRBJ2-1; possible D gene TRBD1, 5 bases. The source material was peripheral blood, sampled in the second trimester of pregnancy. CDR3 bases: TGTGCCAGCAGCTCTGAAACCAAGGGGCCCTCCTACAATGAGCAGTTCTTC. It codes for CASSSETKGPSYNEQFF.